The present entry profiles one T cell receptor (beta chain) with its context. The antigen is undetermined. This sample stems from a study of cytomegalovirus exposure and HLA in healthy donors. In the study overall: Earlier findings included some 120 million unique TCR beta sequences obtained from 150 million to 200 million T cells.

General study points: Roughly uniform sequencing depth across donors was assumed, possibly incorrectly. Only CMV serostatus was available as immune exposure information. Altogether, 160 or so TCR beta chains were recorded as cytomegalovirus-associated.

The CDR3 contains 15 residues. V lost 3 bases and J lost 0; bases outside the gene matches: 5. CDR1 and CDR2 (germline): LNHDA, SQIVND (reference sequence). It was with 60 Vbeta and 13 Jbeta primers that the PCR ran. Sequencing used immunoSEQ multiplex PCR; TCRdb keeps in-frame clones, though not all of them. There are tens of thousands of clones in the sample; about 67% occur only once, and approximately 6% lies in the top ten. This chain links TRBV19 with TRBJ2-7; 7 bases fit TRBD1. Input material: PBMCs. The TCR comes from a man under 40 in good health and CMV-seronegative. CDR3 DNA: TGTGCCAGTAGTATGAAGACAGGGAGCTCCTACGAGCAGTACTTC. Translated, it gives CASSMKTGSSYEQYF. Using reference TRBV19 and TRBJ2-7 for the parts outside the CDR3, the full variable domain is DGGITQSPKYLFRKEGQNVTLSCEQNLNHDAMYWYRQDPGQGLRLIYYSQIVNDFQKGDIAEGYSVSREKKESFPLTVTSAQKNPTAFYLCASSMKTGSSYEQYFGPGTRLTVT.